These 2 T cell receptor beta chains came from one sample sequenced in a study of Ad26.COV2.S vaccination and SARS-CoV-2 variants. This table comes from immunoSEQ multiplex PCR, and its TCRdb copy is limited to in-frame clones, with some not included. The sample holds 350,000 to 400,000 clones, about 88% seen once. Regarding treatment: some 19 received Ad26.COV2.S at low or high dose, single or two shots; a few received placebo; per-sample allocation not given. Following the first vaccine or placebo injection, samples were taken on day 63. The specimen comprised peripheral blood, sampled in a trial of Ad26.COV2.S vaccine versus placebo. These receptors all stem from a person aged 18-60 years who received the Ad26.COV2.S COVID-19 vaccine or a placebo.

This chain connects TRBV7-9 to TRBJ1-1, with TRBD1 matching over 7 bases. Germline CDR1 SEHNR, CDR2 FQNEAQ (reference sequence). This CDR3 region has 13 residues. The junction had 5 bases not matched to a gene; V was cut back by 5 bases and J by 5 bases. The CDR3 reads CASSDAGGTEAFF. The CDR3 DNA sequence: TGTGCCAGCAGCGACGCAGGGGGAACTGAAGCTTTCTTT.

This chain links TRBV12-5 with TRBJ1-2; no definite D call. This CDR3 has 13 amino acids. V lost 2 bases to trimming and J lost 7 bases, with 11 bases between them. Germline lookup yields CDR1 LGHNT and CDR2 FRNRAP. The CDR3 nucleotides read TGTGCTAGTGGTTTGCCGCTTTTAGCTGGCTACACCTTC. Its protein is CASGLPLLAGYTF.